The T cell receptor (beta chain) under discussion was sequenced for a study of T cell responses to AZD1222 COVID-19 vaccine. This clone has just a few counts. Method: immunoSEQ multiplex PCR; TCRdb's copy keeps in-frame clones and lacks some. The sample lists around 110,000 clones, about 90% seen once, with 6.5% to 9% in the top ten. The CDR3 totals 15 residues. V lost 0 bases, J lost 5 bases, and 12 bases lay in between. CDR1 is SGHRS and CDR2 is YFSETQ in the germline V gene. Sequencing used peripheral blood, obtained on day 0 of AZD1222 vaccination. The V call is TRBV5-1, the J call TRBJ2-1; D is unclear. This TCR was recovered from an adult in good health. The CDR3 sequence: CASSLAEVQNNEQFF. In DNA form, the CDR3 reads TGCGCCAGCAGCTTGGCAGAGGTGCAGAACAATGAGCAGTTCTTC.